The clone carrying this TCR beta chain was counted at least ten times. The antigen remains unidentified. This entry comes from a study of T cells in Graves' hyperthyroidism and ophthalmopathy. Study observations and caveats: A model of 13 V-J features distinguished ophthalmopathy from stable hyperthyroidism.

For ophthalmopathy patients, the Clinical Activity Score was at least 3 and the NOSPECS grade at least 4; duration was under 3 months. RNA transcripts gave rise to amplified TCR beta CDR3 regions. HTBI primers were the set used in a first-round RT-PCR of the TCR CDR3. TCRdb re-called the multiplex PCR reads with MiXCR, one entry per CDR3 protein. Counted here are 300,000 to 400,000 distinct CDR3 sequences, roughly 15% occurring once; the ten biggest clones make up about 20%. Trimming at V came to 6 bases and at J to 4 bases, leaving 9 bases not matched to a gene. The CDR3 is 14 residues long. Germline V lookup: CDR1 DFQATT, CDR2 SNEGSKA (reference sequence).

Sequenced sample: blood. J is TRBJ1-5 and V is TRBV20-1; 7 bases are shared with TRBD1. This clonotype originated in a woman aged 25 to 39 with Graves' ophthalmopathy. The CDR3 DNA is TGCAGTGCGGATACCGGGACAGTGAATCAGCCCCAGCATTTT. This gives the protein CSADTGTVNQPQHF.